Listed here are 31 T cell receptor beta chains from one sample, sequenced in a study of identical twins. TCRdb passed the 5' RACE reads through MiXCR, listing each CDR3 protein once. The profile covers more than 400,000 distinct CDR3 sequences, with 13% to 15% appearing a single time and around 0.4% taken by the ten largest. These data were also filed under a second study, of yellow fever vaccine responses in identical twins.

The sample consisted of CD4+ T cells sorted from blood. The receptor source for this set is a woman younger than 35 in good health.

V is TRBV6-5 and J is TRBJ2-2, with D possibly matching TRBD2 (6 bases). Trimming pared 3 bases from V and 2 bases from J, leaving 16 bases between. Germline CDR1 is MNHEY and CDR2 is SVGAGI. The CDR3 runs to 17 residues. The CDR3 nucleotides read TGTGCCAGCAGTTATCCCGGTCTAGCGAAAAACACCGGGGAGCTGTTTTTT. Translation gives CASSYPGLAKNTGELFF.

This chain connects TRBV20-1 to TRBJ1-1; D is possibly TRBD1 (6 bases). The CDR3 sequence is 15 residues long. Germline V gene data show CDR1 as DFQATT and CDR2 as SNEGSKA (reference sequence). V lost 0 bases and J 4 bases, leaving 15 bases between the germline ends. The CDR3 DNA sequence: TGCAGTGCTAGAGATTTTACAGGGACGAGCACTGAAGCTTTCTTT. Translated, it gives CSARDFTGTSTEAFF.

The chain employs TRBV12-3 or TRBV12-4 and TRBJ2-2; D gene ambiguous. The CDR3 runs 14 residues. Trimming cost V 6 bases and J 1 base, with 9 bases left between them. The CDR3, as DNA: TGTGCCAGCAGCATGAGATTGAACACCGGGGAGCTGTTTTTT. It yields the protein CASSMRLNTGELFF.

This clonotype has a handful of counts. The chain joins TRBV15 to TRBJ2-2; D might be TRBD2 (5 bases). The V end lost 1 base, the J end lost 5 bases, and 5 bases lay between the germline ends. Germline V gene lookup returns CDR1 LNHNV and CDR2 YYDKDF (reference sequence). The CDR3 runs to 13 residues. In DNA form, the CDR3 reads TGTGCCACCAGCAGAGGGACTACCGGGGAGCTGTTTTTT. Translation: CATSRGTTGELFF.

The chain is built from TRBV2 and TRBJ2-1, with TRBD2 as a possible D gene (6 bases). The CDR3 covers 12 residues. Germline V gives CDR1 SNHLY, CDR2 FYNNEI. V dropped 6 bases and J dropped 10 bases, with 13 bases sitting between them. The CDR3 coding sequence is TGTGCCAGCAGCGATCTCAGCGGGGAGCAGTTCTTC. Translated: CASSDLSGEQFF.

This clonotype was picked up a small number of times. The chain recombines TRBV5-1 with TRBJ2-7; 15 bases align to TRBD2. Germline CDR1 is SGHRS and CDR2 is YFSETQ. CDR3 size: 18 residues. Trimming removed 4 bases from V and 3 bases from J; junction bases left unmatched: 11. CDR3: CASSAGLAGGQFYYEQYF. CDR3 nucleotides: TGCGCCAGCAGCGCGGGACTAGCGGGAGGCCAGTTCTACTACGAGCAGTACTTC.

The chain has TRBV28 and TRBJ2-7, with D perhaps being TRBD1 or TRBD2 (5 bases each). This CDR3 has 15 amino acids. Per germline, CDR1 MDHEN and CDR2 SYDVKM. Trimming removed 6 bases at V and 2 bases at J, with 17 bases between. Here the CDR3 DNA reads TGTGCCAGCAGGACAACGGGGACGAACCCCTACGAGCAGTACTTC. This codes for CASRTTGTNPYEQYF.

The genes are TRBV11-2 and TRBJ2-3; 8 bases are shared with TRBD2. After removal of 3 bases from V and 0 bases from J, the junction contained 8 bases not matched to a gene. Per germline, CDR1 SGHAT and CDR2 FQNNGV. The CDR3 length is 17 residues. CDR3 sequence reads: CASSFHHGGVSTDTQYF. The CDR3 coding sequence is TGTGCCAGCAGCTTCCACCACGGGGGGGTTAGCACAGATACGCAGTATTTT.

This clonotype came up a few times. V and J are TRBV10-3 and TRBJ2-1; 7 bases line up with TRBD1. The germline CDR1 and CDR2 sequences are ENHRY and SYGVKD. V lost 0 bases and J lost 8; bases outside the gene matches: 1. This CDR3 region has 13 residues. The CDR3 is CAISESGGDEQFF. In nucleotides, the CDR3 is TGTGCCATCAGTGAGTCAGGGGGCGATGAGCAGTTCTTC.

This clonotype was observed a few times. V is TRBV29-1 and J is TRBJ2-7, with D uncertain. CDR1 and CDR2 from the germline V gene are SQVTM and ANQGSEA. The CDR3 runs 13 residues. The V end was cut by 4 bases, the J end by 3 bases, with 13 bases between. The CDR3 is CSVAAQASYEQYF. Written as DNA, the CDR3 is TGCAGCGTTGCGGCTCAGGCGAGCTACGAGCAGTACTTC.

V and J are TRBV5-1 and TRBJ1-1, with unresolved D. Trimming took off 0 bases at V and 5 bases at J, with 14 bases between the two ends. From germline, CDR1 is SGHRS and CDR2 YFSETQ. This CDR3 has 15 amino acids. CDR3 nucleotide sequence: TGCGCCAGCAGCTTGGGTGGAACGGGATGGACTGAAGCTTTCTTT. Translation gives CASSLGGTGWTEAFF. The entire variable domain, with the rest obtained from reference TRBV5-1 and TRBJ1-1, is as follows: KAGVTQTPRYLIKTRGQQVTLSCSPISGHRSVSWYQQTPGQGLQFLFEYFSETQRNKGNFPGRFSGRQFSNSRSEMNVSTLELGDSALYLCASSLGGTGWTEAFFGQGTRLTVV.

The chain joins TRBV10-3 to TRBJ2-7; tentatively, D is TRBD1 (6 bases). Germline V gene data show CDR1 as ENHRY and CDR2 as SYGVKD. V lost 10 bases and J 5 bases, leaving 18 bases between the germline ends. CDR3 length: 13 residues. CDR3 sequence: CATRKGGRDEQYV. The CDR3 nucleotides are TGTGCCACAAGAAAAGGGGGTCGCGACGAGCAGTACGTC.

This clonotype was detected once. This is likely a read error, given that the CDR3 carries no conserved phenylalanine or tryptophan at its end. The chain couples TRBV5-1 to TRBJ2-5, with D perhaps matching TRBD2 (5 bases). The germline V gene has CDR1 SGHRS and CDR2 YFSETQ. The V and J ends lost 4 bases and 4 bases respectively, with 14 bases between them. The CDR3 runs 14 residues. CDR3 sequence: CASSPGLGGETQYL. The CDR3 DNA sequence: TGCGCCAGCAGCCCCGGACTCGGCGGAGAGACCCAGTACCTC.

The table lists this clonotype with many counts. V usage is TRBV9 and J usage is TRBJ2-3; TRBD1 agrees at 8 bases. The V gene end was trimmed by 4 bases and the J gene end by 1 base; junction bases not matched to a gene: 5. Germline CDR1 reads SGDLS; CDR2 reads YYNGEE. The CDR3 loop spans 15 amino acids. The CDR3 here is CASSPRTGRTDTQYF. The CDR3 DNA is TGTGCCAGCAGCCCGCGGACAGGGCGCACAGATACGCAGTATTTT.

This clonotype has only a few counts. The chain joins TRBV29-1 to TRBJ1-2, with D perhaps TRBD1 (5 bases). The ends were cut back, 4 bases at V and 0 bases at J, with 12 bases in the middle. Germline loops: CDR1 SQVTM, CDR2 ANQGSEA. CDR3 length: 14 amino acids. CDR3 region: CSVAARDSNYGYTF. CDR3 bases: TGCAGCGTTGCCGCCCGGGACTCTAACTATGGCTACACCTTC. Combining the CDR3 with reference TRBV29-1 and TRBJ1-2 gives the whole variable domain SAVISQKPSRDICQRGTSLTIQCQVDSQVTMMFWYRQQPGQSLTLIATANQGSEATYESGFVIDKFPISRPNLTFSTLTVSNMSPEDSSIYLCSVAARDSNYGYTFGSGTRLTVV.

This clonotype showed up just a few times. This chain connects TRBV5-1 to TRBJ1-1; D uncertain. Trimming took off 0 bases at V and 5 bases at J, with 17 bases between the two ends. Germline CDR1 reads SGHRS; CDR2 reads YFSETQ. This CDR3 is 16 amino acids long. The CDR3 region has the DNA TGCGCCAGCAGCTTGGAAGGGTCCTCAAGGGAAACTGAAGCTTTCTTT. It is translated as CASSLEGSSRETEAFF.

This clonotype was seen at least ten times. V and J are TRBV28 and TRBJ2-1, with TRBD2 matching over 9 bases. CDR1 and CDR2 (germline): MDHEN, SYDVKM. The J segment lost 1 base and the V segment lost 1 base, leaving 5 bases of the junction unmatched. The CDR3 runs to 17 residues. This chain's CDR3 is CASSLSGSGSSYNEQFF. CDR3 coding DNA: TGTGCCAGCAGTTTATCCGGTAGCGGGAGTTCCTACAATGAGCAGTTCTTC.

This clonotype was detected ten times or more. V is TRBV29-1 and J is TRBJ2-7; TRBD1 matches 9 bases. Germline-derived CDR1 and CDR2 are SQVTM and ANQGSEA. CDR3 length equals 12 residues. With V trimmed by 7 bases and J by 5 bases, 6 bases remained unmatched. The CDR3 sequence is CSAGQGINEQYF. DNA of the CDR3: TGCAGCGCCGGACAGGGGATAAACGAGCAGTACTTC.

Turning to this clonotype: Relative to the germline gene, one junction end is altered; a read error may explain this. This chain links TRBV15 with TRBJ1-6; unclear D gene. From germline, CDR1 is LNHNV and CDR2 YYDKDF (reference sequence). This CDR3 contains 12 residues. The CDR3 coding sequence is TGTGCCACCAGTCTCGCGATCTCACCCCTCCCCTTT. Translating it yields CATSLAISPLPF.

This chain joins TRBV20-1 and TRBJ2-5; no definite D call. CDR1 and CDR2 (germline): DFQATT, SNEGSKA (reference sequence). This CDR3 region has 14 residues. Deletions cut 0 bases from V and 4 bases from J, with 12 bases between. The chain's CDR3 is CSARDPKGGETQYF. CDR3 DNA: TGCAGTGCTAGAGATCCCAAAGGTGGAGAGACCCAGTACTTC.

The table lists this clonotype with a few counts. The chain joins TRBV20-1 to TRBJ2-1, with TRBD2 matching over 7 bases. This CDR3 comprises 15 residues. The germline V gene encodes CDR1 DFQATT and CDR2 SNEGSKA (reference sequence). V lost 0 bases to trimming and J lost 3 bases; unmatched junction nucleotides: 5. The CDR3 region has the DNA TGCAGTGCTAGAGATTCGAGCGGGAACTACAATGAGCAGTTCTTC. Its translation is CSARDSSGNYNEQFF.

This clonotype has a handful of counts. The J gene is TRBJ1-1, the V gene TRBV12-3 or TRBV12-4; D unresolved. V dropped 7 bases and J dropped 8 bases, with 11 bases sitting between them. The CDR3 has 11 amino acids. The CDR3 DNA follows: TGTGCCAGCACCAAAGTGACAGAAGCTTTCTTT. Translation gives CASTKVTEAFF.

This clonotype was counted between two and nine times. The chain combines TRBV5-5 with TRBJ2-7, with 11 bases matching TRBD2. The germline V gene has CDR1 SGHKS and CDR2 YYEKEE (reference sequence). The ends lost 5 bases at V and 3 bases at J; junction bases unmatched: 4. This CDR3 is built from 14 residues. The CDR3 loop reads CASRVAGGLYEQYF. DNA for the CDR3: TGTGCCAGCAGGGTAGCGGGAGGGCTCTACGAGCAGTACTTC. Using reference TRBV5-5 and TRBJ2-7 for the parts outside the CDR3, the full variable domain is DAGVTQSPTHLIKTRGQQVTLRCSPISGHKSVSWYQQVLGQGPQFIFQYYEKEERGRGNFPDRFSARQFPNYSSELNVNALLLGDSALYLCASRVAGGLYEQYFGPGTRLTVT.

In this sample, this clonotype turned up a few times. The chain recombines TRBV7-9 with TRBJ1-4, with a weak D call TRBD1 (6 bases). There are 14 residues in the CDR3. Germline V gene lookup returns CDR1 SEHNR and CDR2 FQNEAQ (reference sequence). With 5 bases removed from V and 7 bases from J, the gap between germline ends came to 14 bases. CDR3 loop: CASSLGQSSEKLFF. Written as DNA, the CDR3 is TGTGCCAGCAGCCTCGGACAGTCTAGTGAAAAACTGTTTTTT.

This chain joins TRBV24-1 and TRBJ2-5; D ambiguous. This CDR3 comprises 16 residues. CDR1 is KGHDR, CDR2 SFDVKD, per germline. Trimming left V 3 bases short and J 1 base short, with 14 bases between. For the CDR3, the DNA is TGTGCCACCAGTGATAACGGTGAAGCAACCCAAGAGACCCAGTACTTC. It yields the protein CATSDNGEATQETQYF.

This clonotype was seen at least ten times. This chain's CDR3 is CASSQARFKNIQYF. The CDR3 DNA follows: TGTGCCAGCAGCCAAGCCAGGTTCAAAAACATTCAGTACTTC. The chain employs TRBV4-2 and TRBJ2-4; the D is unclear. The CDR3 length is 14 residues. The germline gives CDR1 LGHNA, CDR2 YNFKEQ. V lost 1 base, J lost 3 bases, and 7 bases lay in between.

This clonotype occurred a few times. The chain has TRBV14 and TRBJ2-2, with D unclear. The germline V gene has CDR1 SGHDN and CDR2 FVKESK. V was cut by 1 base and J by 3 bases, with 6 bases left in between. The CDR3 sequence is 14 residues long. The CDR3 sequence is CASSQGMYTGELFF. CDR3 sequence (DNA): TGTGCCAGCAGCCAAGGAATGTACACCGGGGAGCTGTTTTTT.

This clonotype was counted only a few times. Written as DNA, the CDR3 is TGTGCCAGCAGGCCGGGGGGGAGAGGTGAGCAGTTCTTC. Translated, it gives CASRPGGRGEQFF. The chain is built from TRBV12-3 or TRBV12-4 and TRBJ2-1, with 8 bases that match TRBD2. CDR3 length equals 13 residues. J lost 9 bases, V lost 6 bases, and 7 bases had no gene match.

The chain carries TRBV12-5 and TRBJ2-3, with TRBD1 matching over 9 bases. J gave up 3 bases and V 4 bases, and 8 bases lay outside the gene matches. This CDR3 comprises 16 residues. Per germline, CDR1 LGHNT and CDR2 FRNRAP. CDR3 residues: CASGSTRQGVTDTQYF. The CDR3 coding sequence is TGTGCTAGTGGTTCCACCCGACAGGGGGTAACAGATACGCAGTATTTT.

The genes are TRBV12-3 or TRBV12-4 and TRBJ2-2; 8 bases are a match to TRBD2. V was pared by 8 bases and J by 6 bases, with 8 bases of the junction left unmatched. This CDR3 is built from 14 residues. The DNA for the CDR3 is TGTGCCAGCCGGAGCGGGGGATTTCCCGGGGAGCTGTTTTTT. Protein sequence: CASRSGGFPGELFF.

In this sample, this clonotype turned up many times. J is TRBJ2-5 and V is TRBV6-5; 8 nucleotides line up with TRBD1. The CDR3 covers 16 residues. Germline V gives CDR1 MNHEY, CDR2 SVGAGI. Trimming at V came to 1 base and at J to 0 bases, leaving 4 bases not matched to a gene. CDR3 region: CASSYWGQANQETQYF. For the CDR3, the DNA is TGTGCCAGCAGTTACTGGGGACAGGCAAACCAAGAGACCCAGTACTTC.